The sequence of this T cell receptor (beta chain) was determined in a study of blood T cells in healthy people across ages. Looked up from germline, CDR1 is SQVTM and CDR2 is ANQGSEA. This CDR3 contains 11 residues. Trimming removed 4 bases at V and 5 bases at J, with 5 bases between. Primed by a sample-barcoded 5' primer and a J-beta primer mix, a second PCR proceeded for roughly 6 to 12 cycles. TCRdb independently ran MiXCR on the 5' RACE reads; one entry per CDR3 protein. The repertoire holds approximately 770,000 distinct CDR3 sequences, with 58% as singletons. This clonotype was detected only a few times. The antigen remains unidentified. Findings and caveats of the study: TCR beta diversity per million T cells fell roughly linearly with age. Naive CD4+ cells and diversity were both higher in long-lived donors than in aged donors.

The specimen sequenced was blood. The receptor comes from a man aged 25-45 years in good health. The chain links TRBV29-1 to TRBJ2-2; no definite D call. Here the CDR3 DNA reads TGCAGCGTTGGGACGACCGGGGAGCTGTTTTTT. Translation gives CSVGTTGELFF.